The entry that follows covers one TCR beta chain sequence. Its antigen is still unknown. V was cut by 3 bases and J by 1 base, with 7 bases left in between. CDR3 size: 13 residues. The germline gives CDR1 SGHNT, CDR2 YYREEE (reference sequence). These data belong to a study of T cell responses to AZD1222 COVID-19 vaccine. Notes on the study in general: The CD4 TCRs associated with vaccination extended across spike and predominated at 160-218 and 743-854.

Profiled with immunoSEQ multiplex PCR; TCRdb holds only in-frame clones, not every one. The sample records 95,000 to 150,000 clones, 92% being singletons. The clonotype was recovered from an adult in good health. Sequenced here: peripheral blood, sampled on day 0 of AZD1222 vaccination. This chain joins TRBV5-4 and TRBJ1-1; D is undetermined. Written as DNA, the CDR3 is TGTGCCAGCAGCTCGATCGAGAACACTGAAGCTTTCTTT. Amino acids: CASSSIENTEAFF. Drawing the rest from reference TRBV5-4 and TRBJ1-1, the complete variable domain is ETGVTQSPTHLIKTRGQQVTLRCSSQSGHNTVSWYQQALGQGPQFIFQYYREEENGRGNFPPRFSGLQFPNYSSELNVNALELDDSALYLCASSSIENTEAFFGQGTRLTVV.